This T cell receptor beta chain derives from a study of blood T cell repertoires in COVID-19. Study context: Some COVID-19 samples were acute and others convalescent; all came from the United States, Italy and Spain. T cells, B-cell-depleted T cells, or PBMCs provided the cDNA or gDNA that served as material.

How the authors handled the data: Estimates of nucleated cell counts were drawn from the amplification of reference gene primers. Using immunoSEQ multiplex PCR, the repertoire was profiled, and TCRdb retains in-frame clones only, with some absent. That table supplies the V and J calls and clone size; D and trimming were determined from the DNA. The sample yields roughly 290,000 clones, 70% to 90% seen once. In germline, CDR1 is KGHSH, CDR2 LQKENI. V was clipped by 3 bases and J by 1 base, with 6 bases between them. This CDR3 is 14 amino acids long. This TCR derives from a woman aged 55 to 70 with acute or convalescent COVID-19. Sequencing was carried out using peripheral blood. The chain uses TRBV18 and TRBJ2-2; possibly TRBD2 for D (5 bases). The CDR3 DNA sequence: TGTGCCAGCTCACCGGACTTGAACACCGGGGAGCTGTTTTTT. Translating gives CASSPDLNTGELFF. Full variable domain (outside the CDR3, taken from reference TRBV18 and TRBJ2-2): NAGVMQNPRHLVRRRGQEARLRCSPMKGHSHVYWYRQLPEEGLKFMVYLQKENIIDESGMPKERFSAEFPKEGPSILRIQQVVRGDSAAYFCASSPDLNTGELFFGEGSRLTVL.